This TCR beta chain was recorded in a study of graft-versus-host responses after intestinal transplantation. The assay was immunoSEQ multiplex PCR, and TCRdb's table has in-frame clones only and misses some. The sample gives 40,000 to 45,000 clones, about 95% of which show up once; about 0.55% is in the top ten. As to this clone: Its target is unknown.

V lost 4 bases to trimming and J lost 6 bases; unmatched junction nucleotides: 7. The CDR3 has 14 residues. Germline loops: CDR1 SGHDN, CDR2 FVKESK. Study observations and caveats: Researchers found GvH clones in recipient marrow, and some showed up first in ileum or blood.

This receptor was obtained from a human donor who was the organ donor for an intestinal transplant. V is TRBV14 and J is TRBJ1-2; 8 bases agree with TRBD1. The sequenced sample was unstimulated CD8+ T cells sorted from spleen or lymph node cells, obtained before transplant. The CDR3 DNA reads as TGTGCCAGCAGCCCCCTTGGACAGGGCGATGGCTACACCTTC. Protein sequence: CASSPLGQGDGYTF.